The 27 T cell receptor beta chains presented below share a single source sample, sequenced in a study of cytomegalovirus exposure and HLA in healthy donors. Use of 60 Vbeta and 13 Jbeta primers characterized the PCR. Clones were sequenced by immunoSEQ multiplex PCR, and TCRdb holds only the in-frame ones, with some missing. Recorded here are about 77,000 clones; the top ten clones represent around 13%. Source material: PBMCs. The receptors derive from a man aged 50 or older in good health and CMV-seropositive.

The chain employs TRBV15 and TRBJ2-5; maybe TRBD2 (5 bases). Trimming cost V 0 bases and J 5 bases, with 19 bases left between them. The CDR3 is 17 amino acids. The germline V gene has CDR1 LNHNV and CDR2 YYDKDF (reference sequence). Here the CDR3 DNA reads TGTGCCACCAGCAGAGATGCCCCTTCGGGAAGAGGGGAGACCCAGTACTTC. This sequence encodes CATSRDAPSGRGETQYF.

The chain is built from TRBV4-1 and TRBJ2-1; 9 bases fit TRBD1. CDR3 length equals 13 residues. Germline V CDR1 and CDR2: MGHRA, YSYEKL. J lost 5 bases, V lost 8 bases, and 4 bases had no gene match. The CDR3 loop is CASSGTGNNEQFF. CDR3 in DNA: TGCGCCAGCTCCGGGACAGGGAACAATGAGCAGTTCTTC.

The chain is built from TRBV11-2 and TRBJ1-2, with D tentatively TRBD1 (6 bases). CDR1 is SGHAT, CDR2 FQNNGV, per germline. The CDR3 runs to 16 residues. Between the trimmed V and J ends, which lost 4 bases and 2 bases, there was a span of 17 bases. The DNA of the CDR3 is TGTGCCAGCAGCTCTACTTCAGACAGGCTAAACTATGGCTACACCTTC. Translation: CASSSTSDRLNYGYTF.

About this clone itself: Other nucleotide sequences from this sample produce the same CDR3. The chain's CDR3 is CASSQEGLLQETQYF. CDR3 DNA: TGCGCCAGCAGCCAAGAGGGACTGCTGCAAGAGACCCAGTACTTC. The rearrangement links TRBV4-1 to TRBJ2-5; perhaps TRBD2 as D (6 bases). CDR3 length equals 15 residues. CDR1 MGHRA and CDR2 YSYEKL come from the germline V gene. V lost 0 bases to trimming and J lost 2 bases, with 10 bases between them.

The chain is built from TRBV2 and TRBJ1-2; no definite D call. Germline loops: CDR1 SNHLY, CDR2 FYNNEI. The length of the CDR3 is 14 residues. V was clipped by 7 bases and J by 0 bases, with 12 bases between them. CDR3 protein: CASTPPGANYGYTF. The CDR3 coding sequence is TGTGCCAGCACCCCTCCGGGAGCTAACTATGGCTACACCTTC. The full variable domain, in which reference TRBV2 and TRBJ1-2 provide the parts outside the CDR3, is EPEVTQTPSHQVTQMGQEVILRCVPISNHLYFYWYRQILGQKVEFLVSFYNNEISEKSEIFDDQFSVERPDGSNFTLKIRSTKLEDSAMYFCASTPPGANYGYTFGSGTRLTVV.

The J gene is TRBJ1-5, the V gene TRBV4-1; D unresolved. Germline lookup yields CDR1 MGHRA and CDR2 YSYEKL. CDR3 size: 16 residues. The V gene lost 1 base and the J gene lost 3 bases, with 13 bases spanning the gap. CDR3 sequence reads: CASSQVPRGINQPQHF. DNA for the CDR3: TGCGCCAGCAGCCAAGTACCCCGAGGTATCAATCAGCCCCAGCATTTT.

The chain uses TRBV2 and TRBJ2-2; D might be TRBD1 (6 bases). This CDR3 region has 15 residues. V lost 6 bases and J lost 5, with 16 bases in between. Germline V lookup: CDR1 SNHLY, CDR2 FYNNEI. CDR3 amino acids: CASRTGQSRTGELFF. In nucleotides, the CDR3 is TGTGCCAGCAGGACCGGACAGTCTCGTACCGGGGAGCTGTTTTTT. Full variable domain (rest looked up from reference TRBV2 and TRBJ2-2): EPEVTQTPSHQVTQMGQEVILRCVPISNHLYFYWYRQILGQKVEFLVSFYNNEISEKSEIFDDQFSVERPDGSNFTLKIRSTKLEDSAMYFCASRTGQSRTGELFFGEGSRLTVL.

The rearrangement links TRBV4-1 to TRBJ1-5; D not certain. V was trimmed by 2 bases and J by 0 bases, leaving 8 bases between them. The CDR3 is 15 amino acids. CDR1 is MGHRA, CDR2 YSYEKL, per germline. The CDR3 region is CASSQREDSNQPQHF. CDR3 coding DNA: TGCGCCAGCAGCCAAAGGGAGGATAGCAATCAGCCCCAGCATTTT.

This sequence joins TRBV11-2 and TRBJ1-2; D not certain. This CDR3 is built from 14 residues. The V gene's germline CDR1 is SGHAT and CDR2 FQNNGV. With 4 bases removed from V and 3 bases from J, the gap between germline ends came to 12 bases. The CDR3 region has the DNA TGTGCCAGCAGCTCTTATGGTCGGGACTATGGCTACACCTTC. Its protein product is CASSSYGRDYGYTF.

This chain's CDR3 is CASSFSLPGQGAGYTF. The CDR3 coding sequence is TGTGCCAGCAGCTTCTCCCTCCCGGGACAGGGGGCCGGCTACACCTTC. This chain uses TRBV7-9 with TRBJ1-2; TRBD1 agrees at 12 bases. V shed 3 bases, J shed 8 bases, and the junction held 10 bases outside the gene matches. Germline assignment: CDR1 SEHNR and CDR2 FQNEAQ (reference sequence). CDR3 length: 16 residues. The full variable domain, with the rest looked up from reference TRBV7-9 and TRBJ1-2, is DTGVSQNPRHKITKRGQNVTFRCDPISEHNRLYWYRQTLGQGPEFLTYFQNEAQLEKSRLLSDRFSAERPKGSFSTLEIQRTEQGDSAMYLCASSFSLPGQGAGYTFGSGTRLTVV.

V is TRBV5-4 and J is TRBJ2-2; TRBD2 matches 9 bases. CDR3 length: 17 amino acids. Germline CDR1 is SGHNT and CDR2 is YYREEE (reference sequence). Trimming cost V 1 base and J 6 bases; bases outside gene matches: 10. CDR3 sequence reads: CASSLPPGTSPSGELFF. In DNA, the CDR3 is TGTGCCAGCAGCTTGCCCCCAGGGACTAGCCCCTCCGGGGAGCTGTTTTTT.

This chain joins TRBV6-5 and TRBJ1-2; D call uncertain. Germline V gene lookup returns CDR1 MNHEY and CDR2 SVGAGI. V shed 5 bases and J shed 4 bases, with 11 bases lying between them. The CDR3 contains 13 residues. CDR3 sequence (DNA): TGTGCCAGCAGTGGTTCGGCAGGCTATGGCTACACCTTC. Its protein product is CASSGSAGYGYTF.

The chain links TRBV10-1 to TRBJ2-2; D is perhaps TRBD1 (6 bases). The CDR3 contains 14 residues. V was shortened by 6 bases and J by 2 bases, with 10 bases between the two germline ends. Germline values: CDR1 WNHNN, CDR2 SYGVQD (reference sequence). Here the CDR3 DNA reads TGCGCCAGCAGCCTGGACAGTAACACCGGGGAGCTGTTTTTT. Translated, it gives CASSLDSNTGELFF.

This chain uses TRBV25-1 with TRBJ2-5; TRBD2 aligns across 7 bases. J lost 5 bases, V lost 4 bases, and 7 bases had no gene match. The CDR3 is made up of 14 amino acids. The germline V gene has CDR1 MGHDK and CDR2 SYGVNS. Here the CDR3 DNA reads TGTGCCAGCAGTGTGACCGACGGGAGGGAGACCCAGTACTTC. This gives the protein CASSVTDGRETQYF.

The chain employs TRBV5-1 and TRBJ1-2; D possibly corresponds to TRBD1 (6 bases). Germline V gene lookup returns CDR1 SGHRS and CDR2 YFSETQ. V lost 1 base to trimming and J lost 5 bases, with 18 bases between them. The CDR3 is 16 amino acids. In nucleotides, the CDR3 is TGCGCCAGCAGCTTGTACCAGGGGATAGTTTCTTATGGCTACACCTTC. It is translated as CASSLYQGIVSYGYTF. Looking up the rest from reference TRBV5-1 and TRBJ1-2 gives the full variable domain: KAGVTQTPRYLIKTRGQQVTLSCSPISGHRSVSWYQQTPGQGLQFLFEYFSETQRNKGNFPGRFSGRQFSNSRSEMNVSTLELGDSALYLCASSLYQGIVSYGYTFGSGTRLTVV.

The chain joins TRBV19 to TRBJ1-1, with 10 bases aligning to TRBD1. The CDR3 is 16 residues long. CDR1 is LNHDA and CDR2 is SQIVND in the germline V gene (reference sequence). The V segment lost 4 bases and the J segment 6 bases; nucleotides outside the gene matches: 11. CDR3 nucleotides: TGTGCCAGTAGTAGGGGACAGGGGTCGGGCTTGGCTGAAGCTTTCTTT. Its protein is CASSRGQGSGLAEAFF.

This sequence joins TRBV9 and TRBJ1-1; maybe TRBD1 (5 bases). In germline, CDR1 is SGDLS, CDR2 YYNGEE. V dropped 4 bases and J dropped 1 base, with 14 bases sitting between them. The CDR3 consists of 15 residues. The CDR3 loop reads CASSSSDSPNTEAFF. CDR3 in DNA: TGTGCCAGCAGCTCCTCCGACAGCCCGAACACTGAAGCTTTCTTT.

This chain links TRBV21-1 with TRBJ1-2; the table calls TRBD1, which could not be checked here. TRBV21-1 is termed a pseudogene. CDR3 size: 19 residues. The chain's CDR3 is CASSKVGERTDAPNYGYTF. In DNA, the CDR3 is TGTGCCAGCAGCAAAGTTGGGGAAAGGACAGACGCGCCTAACTATGGCTACACCTTC.

The chain employs TRBV7-2 and TRBJ2-7; 8 nucleotides align to TRBD1. J was trimmed by 3 bases and V by 5 bases; bases with no gene match: 6. CDR1 is SGHTA and CDR2 is FQGNSA in the germline V gene. The length of the CDR3 is 14 residues. The CDR3 region is CASSPRTGIYEQYF. DNA of the CDR3: TGTGCCAGCAGCCCCCGGACAGGGATCTACGAGCAGTACTTC.

This chain links TRBV11-3 with TRBJ2-2, with D maybe TRBD2 (6 bases). V dropped 5 bases and J dropped 3 bases, with 13 bases sitting between them. The CDR3 has 15 amino acids. CDR1 is SGHNT, CDR2 YENEEA, per germline. CDR3 DNA sequence: TGTGCCAGCAGCACCGAGCCGGGGGACACCGGGGAGCTGTTTTTT. This encodes CASSTEPGDTGELFF.

The J gene is TRBJ1-2, the V gene TRBV28, with D maybe TRBD1 (6 bases). CDR1 is MDHEN and CDR2 is SYDVKM in the germline V gene. With 6 bases removed from V and 8 bases from J, the gap between germline ends came to 25 bases. The CDR3 is 16 residues long. CDR3 residues: CASSSPLTGTKGGYTF. The CDR3 DNA reads as TGTGCCAGCAGCTCCCCTCTGACAGGTACCAAGGGGGGCTACACCTTC.

The chain has TRBV7-2 and TRBJ1-1, with no clear D. Germline V gene lookup returns CDR1 SGHTA and CDR2 FQGNSA. This CDR3 has 12 residues. Trimming shortened V by 1 base and J by 5 bases, and 5 bases separated the two germline ends. The CDR3 sequence is CASSLVTTEAFF. The CDR3 coding sequence is TGTGCCAGCAGCTTAGTAACAACTGAAGCTTTCTTT.

This rearrangement joins TRBV9 to TRBJ1-4; TRBD1 aligns across 9 bases. The V and J ends lost 5 bases and 5 bases, in that order; junction bases with no gene match: 7. CDR3 length: 15 residues. Germline CDR1 is SGDLS and CDR2 is YYNGEE. The CDR3 DNA reads TGTGCCAGCAGTATTTCCGGGACAGGGAATGAAAAACTGTTTTTT. Translating gives CASSISGTGNEKLFF.

The chain recombines TRBV19 with TRBJ1-1; a possible D gene is TRBD1 (5 bases). CDR3 size: 13 residues. V was clipped by 3 bases and J by 4 bases, with 9 bases between them. Germline lookup yields CDR1 LNHDA and CDR2 SQIVND (reference sequence). The CDR3 coding sequence is TGTGCCAGTAGTATTAGCAGGGTCACTGAAGCTTTCTTT. This encodes CASSISRVTEAFF.

The CDR3 bases are TGTGCCAGCAGCGAGGTCCGTAATGAAAAACTGTTTTTT. This translates into CASSEVRNEKLFF. This chain links TRBV7-2 with TRBJ1-4, with D hard to call. Germline CDR1 and CDR2: SGHTA and FQGNSA. Trimming took off 5 bases at V and 4 bases at J, with 8 bases between the two ends. The CDR3 loop spans 13 amino acids.

This sequence joins TRBV30 and TRBJ2-3; a possible D gene is TRBD2 (5 bases). Germline V gene data show CDR1 as GTSNPN and CDR2 as SVGIG (reference sequence). Trimming stripped 7 bases from V and 1 base from J, with 12 bases between. The CDR3 has 13 amino acids. Here the CDR3 reads CASDHGGTDTQYF. The CDR3 DNA is TGTGCCTCAGATCACGGGGGCACAGATACGCAGTATTTT.

The gene calls are TRBV4-2 and TRBJ2-7; weak D call: TRBD2 (6 bases). Germline V lookup: CDR1 LGHNA, CDR2 YNFKEQ. Trimming cost V 0 bases and J 6 bases, with 15 bases left between them. The CDR3 spans 15 residues. The CDR3 spells CASSQEKDGRAEQYF. The DNA of the CDR3 is TGTGCCAGCAGCCAAGAAAAGGACGGGAGAGCCGAGCAGTACTTC.